This passage covers 13 T cell receptor beta chains from one sample sequenced in a study of human thymus T cells. Profiling relied on immunoSEQ multiplex PCR, and the TCRdb table lists in-frame clones only, not all of them. The table records some 120,000 clones, about 93% of them present only once. Thymus tissue for the work was resected from patients undergoing corrective heart surgery. Input material: thymus tissue. The receptors come from a boy in the first two years of life with a congenital heart defect but otherwise immunologically healthy.

This chain uses TRBV4-2 with TRBJ2-1; D is undetermined. V dropped 0 bases and J dropped 8 bases, with 14 bases sitting between them. Germline loops: CDR1 LGHNA, CDR2 YNFKEQ. CDR3 length: 15 amino acids. CDR3 nucleotides: TGTGCCAGCAGCCAAGATCAGTGCAAGATGGATGAGCAGTTCTTC. It specifies CASSQDQCKMDEQFF.

The CDR3 nucleotides are TGCGCCAGCAGCCGAGGGACTAGCGGGGGGTCCCCTAGCTCCTACAATGAGCAGTTCTTC. As protein: CASSRGTSGGSPSSYNEQFF. The chain recombines TRBV4-1 with TRBJ2-1, with 15 bases aligning to TRBD2. The CDR3 consists of 20 residues. Germline V CDR1 and CDR2: MGHRA, YSYEKL. After removal of 4 bases from V and 0 bases from J, the junction contained 10 bases not matched to a gene.

The chain couples TRBV7-9 to TRBJ2-7, with no clear D. Trimming removed 5 bases from V and 6 bases from J, with 11 bases in between. The CDR3 totals 12 residues. The germline V gene has CDR1 SEHNR and CDR2 FQNEAQ (reference sequence). The CDR3 nucleotides read TGTGCCAGCAGCCAATTCATAAGCGAGCAGTACTTC. Its translation: CASSQFISEQYF. Drawing the rest from reference TRBV7-9 and TRBJ2-7, the complete variable domain is DTGVSQNPRHKITKRGQNVTFRCDPISEHNRLYWYRQTLGQGPEFLTYFQNEAQLEKSRLLSDRFSAERPKGSFSTLEIQRTEQGDSAMYLCASSQFISEQYFGPGTRLTVT.

The chain carries TRBV5-4 and TRBJ2-3; D unresolved. Germline V CDR1 and CDR2: SGHNT, YYREEE (reference sequence). Trimming left V 2 bases short and J 2 bases short, with 12 bases between. This CDR3 spans 15 amino acids. CDR3 loop: CASSFHEASTDTQYF. As DNA, the CDR3 is TGTGCCAGCAGCTTTCATGAGGCTTCCACAGATACGCAGTATTTT.

V and J are TRBV28 and TRBJ1-4; tentatively, D is TRBD1 (6 bases). There are 15 residues in the CDR3. V gave up 4 bases and J gave up 8 bases, with 17 bases separating them. The germline gives CDR1 MDHEN, CDR2 SYDVKM. The CDR3 loop reads CASSSHREGDEKLFF. CDR3 DNA: TGTGCCAGCAGTTCCCACAGGGAGGGAGACGAAAAACTGTTTTTT.

The J gene is TRBJ2-5, the V gene TRBV4-3; either TRBD1 or TRBD2 may fit D (5 bases each). There are 17 residues in the CDR3. V lost 4 bases and J lost 10, with 28 bases in between. Germline CDR1 is LGHNA and CDR2 is YSLEER. The CDR3 DNA reads TGCGCCAGCAGCCCGATTAGCGACAGCAACCCTCCAAGGGACCAGTACTTC. It is translated as CASSPISDSNPPRDQYF.

The chain joins TRBV7-9 to TRBJ2-7, with TRBD2 identical over 8 bases. The J segment lost 0 bases and the V segment lost 0 bases, leaving 7 bases of the junction unmatched. Germline-derived CDR1 and CDR2 are SEHNR and FQNEAQ (reference sequence). The CDR3 has 17 residues. CDR3 nucleotide sequence: TGTGCCAGCAGCTTAGCTATAAGAAGCGGGGGCTCCTACGAGCAGTACTTC. Translating gives CASSLAIRSGGSYEQYF. Full variable domain (remainder filled in from reference TRBV7-9 and TRBJ2-7): DTGVSQNPRHKITKRGQNVTFRCDPISEHNRLYWYRQTLGQGPEFLTYFQNEAQLEKSRLLSDRFSAERPKGSFSTLEIQRTEQGDSAMYLCASSLAIRSGGSYEQYFGPGTRLTVT.

The chain uses TRBV28 and TRBJ1-5; 8 nucleotides match TRBD1. Unmatched junction bases numbered 5, after V lost 6 bases and J lost 7 bases. Per germline, CDR1 MDHEN and CDR2 SYDVKM. CDR3 length: 13 residues. As DNA, the CDR3 is TGTGCCAGCAGACGACAGGGGCGACAGCCCCAGCATTTT. Its protein is CASRRQGRQPQHF.

This clone was seen just once. The chain carries TRBV28 and TRBJ2-3; possible D gene TRBD2, 6 bases. The CDR3 covers 15 residues. Trimming stripped 6 bases from V and 1 base from J, with 14 bases between. Germline loops: CDR1 MDHEN, CDR2 SYDVKM. The CDR3 region is CASSDRLGGTDTQYF. In nucleotides, the CDR3 is TGTGCCAGCAGCGATCGACTAGGCGGCACAGATACGCAGTATTTT.

The chain links TRBV28 to TRBJ1-6, with D maybe TRBD1 (6 bases). V shed 2 bases and J shed 0 bases, with 11 bases lying between them. The CDR3 extends over 17 amino acids. Germline CDR1 is MDHEN and CDR2 is SYDVKM. DNA of the CDR3: TGTGCCAGCAGTTTAGCCACAGGGAGCTCCTATAATTCACCCCTCCACTTT. This sequence encodes CASSLATGSSYNSPLHF.

The chain employs TRBV10-3 and TRBJ1-4; no definite D call. V shed 0 bases and J shed 2 bases, with 7 bases lying between them. Germline V gene lookup returns CDR1 ENHRY and CDR2 SYGVKD. The CDR3 is 15 amino acids. The chain's CDR3 is CAISESRETNEKLFF. The CDR3 DNA is TGTGCCATCAGTGAGTCTAGGGAGACTAATGAAAAACTGTTTTTT.

The chain links TRBV6-1 to TRBJ1-2; D is possibly TRBD1 (5 bases). The CDR3 runs to 13 residues. Germline loops: CDR1 MNHNS, CDR2 SASEGT. Trimming took off 6 bases at V and 0 bases at J, with 8 bases between the two ends. The CDR3 region has the DNA TGTGCCAGCAGACCGACAGCTAACTATGGCTACACCTTC. It encodes CASRPTANYGYTF.

This chain joins TRBV28 and TRBJ2-5; D may be TRBD1 (6 bases). In germline, CDR1 is MDHEN, CDR2 SYDVKM. The ends were cut back, 4 bases at V and 2 bases at J, with 8 bases in the middle. The CDR3 contains 13 residues. The CDR3 DNA is TGTGCCAGCAGTTCAGGGGCGCAAGAGACCCAGTACTTC. Amino acid sequence: CASSSGAQETQYF.